The source of this T cell receptor beta chain is a study of T-cell memory formation after mild COVID-19. This clonotype was picked up many times. The antigen remains undetermined. TCRdb ran MiXCR on the 5' RACE reads and lists one entry per CDR3 protein. The sample consists of about 340,000 distinct CDR3 sequences, around an eighth of them appearing once. Study-wide findings and caveats: Mostly located in CM and EM were contracting CD4+ clones, with contracting CD8+ clones located in EMRA.

Trimming took off 4 bases at V and 6 bases at J, with 15 bases between the two ends. The germline V gene encodes CDR1 SEHNR and CDR2 FQNEAQ (reference sequence). This CDR3 comprises 14 residues. The chain is built from TRBV7-9 and TRBJ1-2; TRBD1 is a possible D gene (5 bases). This receptor was taken from a man younger than 35 who had mild COVID-19 (a few samples of this study predate the infection). Cell type and time point are not known. The sample consisted of PBMCs or a T cell subset sorted from them (not recorded which). This chain's CDR3 is CASSYATSGHGYTF. The CDR3 DNA reads TGTGCCAGCAGCTACGCCACATCAGGGCATGGCTACACCTTC.